Below, 10 T cell receptor beta chains from the same sample are listed, as sequenced in a study of T cells in Graves' hyperthyroidism and ophthalmopathy. The source material, RNA transcripts, was used to amplify TCR beta CDR3 regions. The study used the HTBI primer set for a first-round RT-PCR of the TCR CDR3. MiXCR was run by TCRdb on the multiplex PCR reads, yielding one entry per CDR3 protein. The sample consists of under 350,000 distinct CDR3 sequences, over 15% of them appearing once. The sample taken for sequencing was blood. These receptors all stem from a woman between 45 and 65 years old with Graves' hyperthyroidism.

This clonotype was observed at least ten times. V is TRBV20-1 and J is TRBJ2-1; 8 bases are shared with TRBD2. Germline loops: CDR1 DFQATT, CDR2 SNEGSKA (reference sequence). This CDR3 spans 16 amino acids. J gave up 0 bases and V 5 bases, and 9 bases lay outside the gene matches. DNA of the CDR3: TGCAGTGCTCCTCTCTCCAGCGGGAGCTCCTACAATGAGCAGTTCTTC. Its translation is CSAPLSSGSSYNEQFF.

J is TRBJ1-2 and V is TRBV5-1, with 10 bases matching TRBD1. There are 17 residues in the CDR3. Losses at the gene ends were 2 bases for V and 1 base for J; bases not matched to a gene: 8. Germline V gene sequence: CDR1 SGHRS, CDR2 YFSETQ. CDR3 DNA: TGCGCCAGCAGCTTTAGAGGACAGGGGGGTATTAACTATGGCTACACCTTC. Its protein is CASSFRGQGGINYGYTF.

There are a few counts of this clonotype. The J gene is TRBJ2-7, the V gene TRBV6-1; D is unresolved. From germline, CDR1 is MNHNS and CDR2 SASEGT. The CDR3 runs 12 residues. V lost 8 bases, J lost 1 base, and 9 bases lay in between. CDR3 amino acids: CASFTFSYEQYF. In DNA, the CDR3 is TGTGCCAGCTTTACGTTTTCCTACGAGCAGTACTTC.

This clonotype showed up just a few times. J is TRBJ2-1 and V is TRBV20-1, with D possibly matching TRBD1 (6 bases). Germline-derived CDR1 and CDR2 are DFQATT and SNEGSKA (reference sequence). This CDR3 comprises 17 residues. The ends were cut back, 1 base at V and 3 bases at J, with 19 bases in the middle. DNA of the CDR3: TGCAGTGCTAGAGGCCGTGACAGGTACTCTTTCTACAATGAGCAGTTCTTC. It translates to CSARGRDRYSFYNEQFF.

This chain links TRBV7-9 with TRBJ2-5, with 11 positions matching TRBD1. CDR1 and CDR2 (germline): SEHNR, FQNEAQ (reference sequence). CDR3 length: 16 residues. V dropped 5 bases and J dropped 4; count of bases not matched to a gene: 9. CDR3 DNA: TGTGCCAGCAGCGCCCCGGGACAGGGGGTTCGAGAGACCCAGTACTTC. Translated: CASSAPGQGVRETQYF.

This clonotype came up a few times. This rearrangement joins TRBV6-1 to TRBJ2-2; D gene unclear. V gave up 7 bases and J gave up 0 bases, with 12 bases separating them. The germline gives CDR1 MNHNS, CDR2 SASEGT. The CDR3 consists of 15 residues. The CDR3 region has the DNA TGTGCCAGCACTAGGCAGCGCGCGAACACCGGGGAGCTGTTTTTT. Protein: CASTRQRANTGELFF.

The rearrangement uses TRBV10-3 and TRBJ1-1; possibly TRBD1 for D (5 bases). This CDR3 has 13 residues. Trimming took 8 bases from V and 3 from J, leaving 13 bases between them. Germline CDR1 reads ENHRY; CDR2 reads SYGVKD. CDR3 residues: CAIAGGEDTEAFF. In DNA form, the CDR3 reads TGTGCCATCGCCGGGGGGGAGGACACTGAAGCTTTCTTT.

In regard to this clonotype: This may be a read error, as it is one base from a much larger clone. This chain uses TRBV5-1 with TRBJ1-1; D is perhaps TRBD1 (5 bases). Germline CDR1 and CDR2: SGHRS and YFSETQ. The CDR3 runs to 14 residues. Between the trimmed V and J ends, which lost 4 bases and 8 bases, there was a span of 18 bases. The CDR3 loop is CASSHEAGRREAFF. The DNA of the CDR3 is TGCGCCAGCAGCCACGAGGCAGGGAGGAGAGAAGCTTTCTTT.

The rearrangement links TRBV12-3 or TRBV12-4 to TRBJ2-3; D possibly uses TRBD1 or TRBD2 (5 bases each). This CDR3 has 12 residues. Trimming cost V 3 bases and J 6 bases, with 7 bases left between them. The CDR3 loop reads CASSLGDDTQYF. CDR3 nucleotides: TGTGCCAGCAGTTTGGGGGACGATACGCAGTATTTT.

The V gene is TRBV30, the J gene TRBJ1-2; weak D call: TRBD1 (5 bases). Germline V gene data show CDR1 as GTSNPN and CDR2 as SVGIG (reference sequence). V was trimmed by 3 bases and J by 5 bases, leaving 10 bases between them. This CDR3 region has 12 residues. As DNA, the CDR3 is TGTGCCTGGAGAGGGACCCTATATGGCTACACCTTC. Amino acid sequence: CAWRGTLYGYTF.